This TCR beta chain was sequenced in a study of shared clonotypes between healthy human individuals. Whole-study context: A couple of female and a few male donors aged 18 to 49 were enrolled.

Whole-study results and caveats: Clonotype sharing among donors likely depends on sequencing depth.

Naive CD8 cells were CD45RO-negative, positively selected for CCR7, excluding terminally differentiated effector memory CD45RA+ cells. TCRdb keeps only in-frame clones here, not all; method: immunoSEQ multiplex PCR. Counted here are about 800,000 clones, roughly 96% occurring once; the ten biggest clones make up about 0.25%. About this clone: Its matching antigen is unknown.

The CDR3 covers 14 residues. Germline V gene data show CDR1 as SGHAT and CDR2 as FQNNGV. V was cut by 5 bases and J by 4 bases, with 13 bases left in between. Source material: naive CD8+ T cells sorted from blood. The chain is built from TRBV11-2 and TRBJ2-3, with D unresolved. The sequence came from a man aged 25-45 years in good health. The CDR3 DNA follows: TGTGCCAGCAGCGACTCAGGCGGTCCAGATACGCAGTATTTT. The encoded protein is CASSDSGGPDTQYF.